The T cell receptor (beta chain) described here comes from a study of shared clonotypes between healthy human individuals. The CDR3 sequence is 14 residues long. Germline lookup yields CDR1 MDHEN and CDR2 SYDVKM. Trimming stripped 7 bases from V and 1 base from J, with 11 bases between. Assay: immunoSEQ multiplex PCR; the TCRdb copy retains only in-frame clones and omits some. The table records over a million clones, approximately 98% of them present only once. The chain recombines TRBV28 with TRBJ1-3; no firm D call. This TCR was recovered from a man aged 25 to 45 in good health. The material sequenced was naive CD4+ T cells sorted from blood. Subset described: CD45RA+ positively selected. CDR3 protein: CASKRWQSGNTIYF. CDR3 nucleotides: TGTGCCAGCAAACGTTGGCAATCTGGAAACACCATATATTTT.